The 23 T cell receptor beta chains in this list originate from one sample, sequenced in a study of Graves' ophthalmopathy and Graves' hyperthyroidism. Amplification of the TCR beta CDR3 regions used RNA transcripts (as template). The workflow started with a first-round RT-PCR run with HTBI primers and then moved on to a second-round multiplex PCR. TCRdb reprocessed the multiplex PCR reads via MiXCR and lists one record per CDR3 protein. This sample yields about 620,000 distinct CDR3 sequences, of which 22% are seen a single time; around 6.9% belongs to the top ten. Source material: peripheral blood. The receptors were gathered from a woman between 18 and 30 years old with stable Graves' hyperthyroidism. Some clones in this sample may be carry-over from other donors' samples.

This clonotype turned up a few times. J is TRBJ1-3 and V is TRBV7-9; D not certain. Trimming removed 2 bases at V and 0 bases at J, with 5 bases between. The germline V gene encodes CDR1 SEHNR and CDR2 FQNEAQ (reference sequence). This CDR3 has 14 residues. CDR3 in DNA: TGTGCCAGCAGCTTAAGAGACTCTGGAAACACCATATATTTT. This sequence encodes CASSLRDSGNTIYF.

This clonotype appeared many times. The rearrangement uses TRBV7-3 and TRBJ1-1; no clear D gene. The germline V and J ends were trimmed by 2 bases and 5 bases, with 9 bases remaining between them. This CDR3 contains 13 residues. CDR1 SGHTA and CDR2 FQGTGA come from the germline V gene. The CDR3 protein is CASSLERATEAFF. For the CDR3, the DNA is TGTGCCAGCAGCTTAGAACGGGCGACTGAAGCTTTCTTT.

The V call is TRBV7-3, the J call TRBJ1-3, with D possibly matching TRBD1 (6 bases). Trimming took off 5 bases at V and 3 bases at J, with 8 bases between the two ends. CDR3 length equals 13 residues. Germline CDR1 is SGHTA and CDR2 is FQGTGA. The CDR3 sequence is CASSLRGGNTIYF. CDR3 coding DNA: TGTGCCAGCAGCCTCAGGGGTGGAAACACCATATATTTT.

This chain links TRBV3-1 with TRBJ2-3, with 8 positions matching TRBD2. The CDR3 sequence is 15 residues long. Losses at the gene ends were 4 bases for V and 5 bases for J; bases not matched to a gene: 8. Germline-derived CDR1 and CDR2 are LGHDT and YNNKEL (reference sequence). CDR3 nucleotide sequence: TGTGCCAGCAGCCCCGAGCGGGGGTGGGAAGATACGCAGTATTTT. The encoded protein is CASSPERGWEDTQYF.

The V gene is TRBV6-5, the J gene TRBJ2-5, with D perhaps assigned TRBD1 or TRBD2 (5 bases each). Germline V gene sequence: CDR1 MNHEY, CDR2 SVGAGI. Trimming cost V 0 bases and J 1 base, with 15 bases left between them. This CDR3 comprises 17 residues. CDR3 DNA sequence: TGTGCCAGCAGTTACTCGAGGCCGGGGACCCTCCAAGAGACCCAGTACTTC. Protein product: CASSYSRPGTLQETQYF.

The chain couples TRBV7-9 to TRBJ2-7; D might be TRBD2 (6 bases). Trimming stripped 1 base from V and 3 bases from J, with 10 bases between. Germline V gene data show CDR1 as SEHNR and CDR2 as FQNEAQ (reference sequence). The CDR3 covers 14 residues. Here the CDR3 reads CASSLVSGYYEQYF. For the CDR3, the DNA is TGTGCCAGCAGCTTAGTCAGCGGGTACTACGAGCAGTACTTC.

This clonotype has a count of ten or more. This chain uses TRBV7-2 with TRBJ2-5; perhaps D is TRBD1 or TRBD2 (6 bases each). The CDR3 is made up of 15 amino acids. V dropped 3 bases and J dropped 4 bases, with 15 bases sitting between them. CDR1 is SGHTA and CDR2 is FQGNSA in the germline V gene. As DNA, the CDR3 is TGTGCCAGCAGCTTCCAAGGGGGGCAGAGAGAGACCCAGTACTTC. Its protein product is CASSFQGGQRETQYF.

The rearrangement joins TRBV14 to TRBJ1-5; no clear D gene. This CDR3 is 14 amino acids long. CDR1 is SGHDN, CDR2 FVKESK, per germline. Trimming took off 0 bases at V and 7 bases at J, with 10 bases between the two ends. CDR3 nucleotide sequence: TGTGCCAGCAGCCAAGAAATACGTGGGCAGCCCCAGCATTTT. Translation gives CASSQEIRGQPQHF.

Ten or more counts support this clonotype. J is TRBJ1-6 and V is TRBV10-3, with D maybe TRBD1 (6 bases). V lost 2 bases, J lost 7 bases, and 6 bases lay in between. Germline V gives CDR1 ENHRY, CDR2 SYGVKD. The CDR3 runs 13 residues. The CDR3 region is CAISEQGNSPLHF. The CDR3 DNA follows: TGTGCCATCAGTGAGCAGGGGAATTCACCCCTCCACTTT.

In DNA form, the CDR3 reads TGTGCCATCAGTGGAAGAGACAGCCTGAACACTGAAGCTTTCTTT. This translates into CAISGRDSLNTEAFF. The genes are TRBV10-3 and TRBJ1-1; weak D call: TRBD1 (5 bases). The CDR3 has 15 amino acids. V lost 4 bases and J lost 0, with 12 bases in between. The germline V gene encodes CDR1 ENHRY and CDR2 SYGVKD.

This clonotype was detected ten times or more. The chain links TRBV19 to TRBJ1-2; a possible D gene is TRBD1 (6 bases). Trimming left V 4 bases short and J 0 bases short, with 15 bases between. Germline V CDR1 and CDR2: LNHDA, SQIVND (reference sequence). The CDR3 is made up of 16 amino acids. The DNA of the CDR3 is TGTGCCAGTAGTACCCGCCGGGGGGCGTCTAACTATGGCTACACCTTC. Protein sequence: CASSTRRGASNYGYTF.

This chain links TRBV2 with TRBJ1-1; 8 bases fit TRBD1. The V and J ends lost 6 bases and 4 bases, in that order; junction bases with no gene match: 13. The germline V gene encodes CDR1 SNHLY and CDR2 FYNNEI. The CDR3 spans 16 residues. Written as DNA, the CDR3 is TGTGCCAGCAGGACAGACAGGGGCTTGCGGGGCACTGAAGCTTTCTTT. The encoded protein is CASRTDRGLRGTEAFF.

This clonotype was counted at least ten times. This rearrangement joins TRBV7-8 to TRBJ2-3, with 7 bases identical to TRBD2. V dropped 5 bases and J dropped 0; count of bases not matched to a gene: 8. Germline V CDR1 and CDR2: SGHVS, FQNEAQ. The CDR3 is 16 amino acids. DNA of the CDR3: TGTGCCAGCAGCAAAGGACTAGTTCCTAGCACAGATACGCAGTATTTT. It translates to CASSKGLVPSTDTQYF.

This clonotype was found many times. The chain joins TRBV30 to TRBJ1-5; D might be TRBD1 (5 bases). Per germline, CDR1 GTSNPN and CDR2 SVGIG (reference sequence). This CDR3 contains 15 residues. The V gene lost 3 bases and the J gene lost 2 bases, with 14 bases spanning the gap. CDR3 in DNA: TGTGCCTGGAGCCAGGGAGGGGCGCGCAATCAGCCCCAGCATTTT. Its protein is CAWSQGGARNQPQHF.

This chain's CDR3 is CASGLQGEETQYF. CDR3 coding DNA: TGTGCTAGTGGCCTACAGGGAGAAGAGACCCAGTACTTC. This chain connects TRBV12-5 to TRBJ2-5; a possible D gene is TRBD1 (6 bases). The CDR3 is 13 amino acids. Germline V gene lookup returns CDR1 LGHNT and CDR2 FRNRAP. Trimming left V 6 bases short and J 3 bases short, with 11 bases between.

The chain uses TRBV2 and TRBJ1-2; D is unclear. Trimming pared 4 bases from V and 3 bases from J, leaving 21 bases between. The CDR3 covers 17 residues. Germline CDR1 SNHLY, CDR2 FYNNEI. The CDR3 region has the DNA TGTGCCAGCAGTGCCAAGCGCTCTACAACTTCCCACTATGGCTACACCTTC. Its translation: CASSAKRSTTSHYGYTF.

This clonotype was observed many times. V gene TRBV6-1 combines with J gene TRBJ2-5; D is unclear. CDR3 length: 16 amino acids. V dropped 4 bases and J dropped 5 bases, with 20 bases sitting between them. The germline V gene encodes CDR1 MNHNS and CDR2 SASEGT. The CDR3 DNA reads TGTGCCAGCAGTGGGTTCCTAGGGATGCGGCTCGAGACCCAGTACTTC. Protein: CASSGFLGMRLETQYF.

The chain carries TRBV15 and TRBJ2-7; D gene ambiguous. V lost 4 bases, J lost 3 bases, and 13 bases lay in between. CDR1 is LNHNV, CDR2 YYDKDF, per germline (reference sequence). The CDR3 loop spans 14 amino acids. CDR3 coding DNA: TGTGCCACCAGCATCGGTCCAACCCTCTACGAGCAGTACTTC. This sequence encodes CATSIGPTLYEQYF.

The rearrangement joins TRBV6-1 to TRBJ1-2, with TRBD1 matching over 7 bases. The length of the CDR3 is 15 residues. Germline V gives CDR1 MNHNS, CDR2 SASEGT. The junction had 8 bases not matched to a gene; V was cut back by 6 bases and J by 1 base. This chain's CDR3 is CASRNRGSNNYGYTF. The CDR3 region has the DNA TGTGCCAGCAGAAACAGGGGATCTAATAACTATGGCTACACCTTC.

This clonotype was recorded a few times. This chain connects TRBV15 to TRBJ2-3; 12 positions agree with TRBD1. The CDR3 covers 15 residues. The ends lost 5 bases at V and 6 bases at J; junction bases unmatched: 6. Germline CDR1 and CDR2: LNHNV and YYDKDF (reference sequence). The CDR3 reads CATSDGTGGSDTQYF. The CDR3 DNA reads as TGTGCCACCAGCGACGGGACAGGGGGCTCCGATACGCAGTATTTT.

This clonotype has only one observation. V and J are TRBV6-1 and TRBJ2-7; 8 bases agree with TRBD1. The germline gives CDR1 MNHNS, CDR2 SASEGT. CDR3 size: 15 residues. Trimming removed 3 bases from V and 3 bases from J; junction bases left unmatched: 7. The chain's CDR3 is CASSDWTGRIYEQYF. The CDR3 DNA reads as TGTGCCAGCAGTGATTGGACAGGGAGGATCTACGAGCAGTACTTC.

For this clonotype: This may be a read error: a much more frequent sequence differs by one nucleotide. The rearrangement links TRBV20-1 to TRBJ2-7, with 12 bases that match TRBD1. This CDR3 comprises 14 residues. Germline V gene lookup returns CDR1 DFQATT and CDR2 SNEGSKA (reference sequence). The CDR3 DNA reads TGCTGTGCTAGAAAGGGACAGGGGGCGGACGAGCAGTACTTC. It translates to CCARKGQGADEQYF.

This clonotype turned up a few times. The chain uses TRBV27 and TRBJ2-6; 10 bases are a match to TRBD1. The CDR3 is 18 amino acids. CDR1 is MNHEY and CDR2 is SMNVEV in the germline V gene (reference sequence). Unmatched junction bases numbered 11, after V lost 5 bases and J lost 4 bases. Here the CDR3 reads CASSTYDRGREGANVLTF. DNA of the CDR3: TGTGCCAGCAGTACATATGACAGGGGGCGAGAAGGGGCCAACGTCCTGACTTTC.